A selection of T cell receptor beta chains follows, all from one sample in a study of blood T cell repertoires in COVID-19. The repertoire was sequenced with immunoSEQ multiplex PCR; TCRdb's copy has only in-frame clones and lacks some. The sample has roughly 100,000 clones, approximately 83% seen once. Material: peripheral blood. These receptors were obtained from a man aged 50-60 years with acute or convalescent COVID-19. Each CDR3 is given without its conserved first and last residue. The order of the fields is V gene, J gene, clone size, CDR3 protein. Clone size appears in some rows only: once, few, many, or a class for an expanded clone.

V: TRBV11-2
J: TRBJ1-2
size: .
CDR3: ASSLDRGPYGYT

V: TRBV2
J: TRBJ2-3
size: .
CDR3: ASRTSGPVTQY

V: TRBV5-6
J: TRBJ2-1
size: .
CDR3: ASSLAPGTPYNEQF

V: TRBV7-3
J: TRBJ2-1
size: .
CDR3: ASSRSGRSGSHNEQF

V: TRBV4-1
J: TRBJ2-7
size: .
CDR3: ASSLTEGSSGQY

V: TRBV11-3
J: TRBJ2-1
size: .
CDR3: ASSLVRGQGGNEQF

V: TRBV11-2
J: TRBJ1-5
size: .
CDR3: ASSSHDRVQPQH

V: TRBV6-2/TRBV6-3
J: TRBJ1-3
size: .
CDR3: ASSSGGSGNTIY

V: TRBV18
J: TRBJ2-1
size: .
CDR3: ASSPREQSSYNEQF

V: TRBV18
J: TRBJ1-2
size: .
CDR3: ASSPLNRGEADYGYT

V: TRBV19
J: TRBJ2-5
size: .
CDR3: ASSIGTGVRETQY

V: TRBV11-3
J: TRBJ2-7
size: .
CDR3: ASSLKRNRASYEQY

V: TRBV7-6
J: TRBJ1-1
size: .
CDR3: ASSPGGGTEAF

V: TRBV24-1
J: TRBJ1-2
size: .
CDR3: ATSDRTKNYGYT

V: TRBV5-1
J: TRBJ2-1
size: .
CDR3: ASSLQDYMTMQQF

V: TRBV11-2
J: TRBJ2-1
size: .
CDR3: ASSSDYASYNEQF

V: TRBV27
J: TRBJ1-5
size: .
CDR3: ASSLGLNQPQH

V: TRBV29-1
J: TRBJ2-7
size: few
CDR3: SVQASSTYEQY

V: TRBV9
J: TRBJ2-1
size: .
CDR3: ASSVATQRAGEQF

V: TRBV27
J: TRBJ2-7
size: .
CDR3: ASSGIAGSYEQY

V: TRBV27
J: TRBJ1-2
size: .
CDR3: ASSFQRTDYGYT

V: TRBV9
J: TRBJ2-5
size: .
CDR3: ASSVDSYQETQY

V: TRBV11-2
J: TRBJ1-5
size: few
CDR3: ASSFSRDQPQH

V: TRBV7-2
J: TRBJ1-4
size: .
CDR3: ASSPNRVGRTNEKLF

V: TRBV7-3
J: TRBJ1-1
size: .
CDR3: ASSLTRGGSTEAF

V: TRBV30
J: TRBJ2-1
size: .
CDR3: AWSGGLFSEQF

V: TRBV30
J: TRBJ1-2
size: .
CDR3: AWRRRDRGWYGYT

V: TRBV7-2
J: TRBJ2-7
size: few
CDR3: ASSSRGGGNYEQY

V: TRBV11-1
J: TRBJ1-1
size: .
CDR3: ASSLTGLPEAF

V: TRBV9
J: TRBJ1-4
size: few
CDR3: ASSVQGGNEKLF

V: TRBV6-1
J: TRBJ1-5
size: .
CDR3: ASSDPSGTGRNQPQH

V: TRBV4-1
J: TRBJ2-1
size: once
CDR3: ASSQASSGSRASYNEQF

V: TRBV5-1
J: TRBJ2-7
size: .
CDR3: ASSSLPGQGYEQY

V: TRBV6-5
J: TRBJ1-2
size: .
CDR3: ASMGTGPNYGYT

V: TRBV7-2
J: TRBJ2-4
size: .
CDR3: ASSAQRGGRGNIQY

V: TRBV5-6
J: TRBJ2-1
size: few
CDR3: ASSLAWGREGYNEQF

V: TRBV7-9
J: TRBJ1-3
size: .
CDR3: ASSPGTGIGNTIY

V: TRBV19
J: TRBJ1-2
size: few
CDR3: ASLTSKGTGNVDYGYT

V: TRBV6-5
J: TRBJ1-2
size: .
CDR3: ASSPTGVGYT

V: TRBV5-1
J: TRBJ1-2
size: .
CDR3: ASSSGGAGISYT

V: TRBV5-4
J: TRBJ1-1
size: .
CDR3: ASSLNWEVEAF

V: TRBV7-8
J: TRBJ2-7
size: .
CDR3: ASSPLAGVSYEQY

V: TRBV12-3/TRBV12-4
J: TRBJ2-7
size: .
CDR3: ASSPTGTYEQY

V: TRBV14
J: TRBJ2-6
size: .
CDR3: ASRSGTGGAYGRFSGANVLT

V: TRBV2
J: TRBJ1-4
size: .
CDR3: ASHTPRTTNEKLF

V: TRBV6-6
J: TRBJ1-6
size: .
CDR3: ASSYPMTVNNSPLH

V: TRBV7-2
J: TRBJ1-4
size: .
CDR3: ASSLGQGGNEKLF

V: TRBV3-1/TRBV3-2
J: TRBJ2-1
size: .
CDR3: ASSQGGYYDEQF

V: TRBV19
J: TRBJ2-7
size: .
CDR3: ASSFRTGGYEQY